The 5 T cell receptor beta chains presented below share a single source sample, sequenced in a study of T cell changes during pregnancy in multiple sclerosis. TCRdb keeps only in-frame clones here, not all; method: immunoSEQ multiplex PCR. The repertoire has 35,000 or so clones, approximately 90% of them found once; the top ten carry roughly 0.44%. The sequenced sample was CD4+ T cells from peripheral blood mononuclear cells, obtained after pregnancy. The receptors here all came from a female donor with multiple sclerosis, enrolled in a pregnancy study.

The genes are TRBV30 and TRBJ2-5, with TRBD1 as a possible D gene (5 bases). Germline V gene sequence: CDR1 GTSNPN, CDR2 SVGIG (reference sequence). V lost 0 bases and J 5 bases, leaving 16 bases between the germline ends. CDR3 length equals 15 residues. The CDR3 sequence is CAWSVQQGPRETQYF. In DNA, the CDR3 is TGTGCCTGGAGTGTACAGCAGGGCCCCCGCGAGACCCAGTACTTC.

The CDR3 region is CASSLTGTDSPLHF. The CDR3 nucleotides read TGCGCCAGCAGCCTGACAGGGACTGACTCACCCCTCCACTTT. The V and J genes are TRBV4-3 and TRBJ1-6; 7 nucleotides agree with TRBD1. This CDR3 comprises 14 residues. J lost 10 bases, V lost 4 bases, and 7 bases had no gene match. CDR1 is LGHNA, CDR2 YSLEER, per germline.

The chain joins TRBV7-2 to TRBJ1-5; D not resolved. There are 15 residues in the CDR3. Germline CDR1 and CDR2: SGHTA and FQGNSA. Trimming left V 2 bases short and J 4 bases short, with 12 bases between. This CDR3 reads CASSLHSSGNQPQHF. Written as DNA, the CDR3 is TGTGCCAGCAGCTTACATAGCTCTGGGAATCAGCCCCAGCATTTT.

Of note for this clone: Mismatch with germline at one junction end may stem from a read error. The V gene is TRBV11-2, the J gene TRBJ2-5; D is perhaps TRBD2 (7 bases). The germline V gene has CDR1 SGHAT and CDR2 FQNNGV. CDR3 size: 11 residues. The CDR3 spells CASSSQTGGHF. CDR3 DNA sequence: TGTGCCAGCAGCTCCCAGACCGGGGGGCACTTC.

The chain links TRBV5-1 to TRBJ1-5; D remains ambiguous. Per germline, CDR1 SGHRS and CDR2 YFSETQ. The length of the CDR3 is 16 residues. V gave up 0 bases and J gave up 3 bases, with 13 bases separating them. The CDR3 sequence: CASSLDPGWINQPQHF. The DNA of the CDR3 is TGCGCCAGCAGCTTGGATCCGGGTTGGATCAATCAGCCCCAGCATTTT.